Below, one TCR beta chain is given with its context. Its matching antigen is unknown. The data stem from a study of beta chain features in type 1 diabetes. Points from the study as a whole: There was a possibility that cDNA sequencing over-represented cells with high TCR expression. Patients with Type 1 diabetes showed moderately but significantly shorter TCRB CDR3s in all four CD4+ subsets.

The entirety of the isolated RNA underwent reverse transcription, so expressed TCRB transcripts were sequenced. Clones were read by immunoSEQ multiplex PCR, and TCRdb kept only the in-frame ones, dropping some. The sample lists roughly 350,000 clones, roughly 9.8% occurring once. The V end lost 6 bases, the J end lost 0 bases, and 17 bases lay between the germline ends. The CDR3 runs to 15 residues. Germline V gene lookup returns CDR1 SQVTM and CDR2 ANQGSEA. V and J are TRBV29-1 and TRBJ1-1; possible D gene TRBD1, 5 bases. The sequence was obtained from a man aged 30 to 39 with type 1 diabetes. The sample taken for sequencing was central memory CD4+ T cells from blood. CDR3 amino acids: CSVVWGGSMNTEAFF. The DNA of the CDR3 is TGCAGCGTAGTTTGGGGGGGGTCGATGAACACTGAAGCTTTCTTT.